Shown below are 11 T cell receptor beta chains from a single sample sequenced in a study of identical twins. Using its own MiXCR run on the 5' RACE reads, TCRdb lists one record per CDR3 protein. The data contain under 900,000 distinct CDR3 sequences, around a sixth of them seen just once; the ten biggest clones take up 10% to 15%. These records were also assigned to another study, of T cells expressing NK-cell markers.

The specimen was PBMCs. These receptors originate from a woman aged 18-30 years in good health.

This chain links TRBV20-1 with TRBJ2-2; TRBD1 agrees at 7 bases. The CDR3 loop spans 16 amino acids. V lost 6 bases, J lost 6 bases, and 16 bases stayed unmatched. Germline assignment: CDR1 DFQATT and CDR2 SNEGSKA (reference sequence). The CDR3 region has the DNA TGCAGTGCCCCCGTGAGAGGGGGCAGTTGGGCCGGGGAGCTGTTTTTT. It specifies CSAPVRGGSWAGELFF.

The chain employs TRBV7-9 and TRBJ1-2; TRBD1 might be the D (6 bases). Germline assignment: CDR1 SEHNR and CDR2 FQNEAQ (reference sequence). V was pared by 1 base and J by 9 bases, with 9 bases between. This CDR3 region has 12 residues. The CDR3 region has the DNA TGTGCCAGCAGCTTAGAACAGGGAAGCTACACCTTC. The encoded protein is CASSLEQGSYTF.

This clonotype was counted only a few times. The chain has TRBV5-4 and TRBJ2-1, with 13 bases that match TRBD2. V shed 3 bases and J 7 bases; nucleotides not matched to a gene: 10. There are 17 residues in the CDR3. Germline V CDR1 and CDR2: SGHNT, YYREEE (reference sequence). The CDR3 spells CASSSWTSGGFMNEQFF. DNA for the CDR3: TGTGCCAGCAGCTCATGGACTAGCGGGGGTTTTATGAATGAGCAGTTCTTC.

The table lists this clonotype with many counts. This chain connects TRBV5-1 to TRBJ2-1; 12 positions agree with TRBD2. The CDR3 loop spans 14 amino acids. V shed 1 base and J 7 bases; nucleotides not matched to a gene: 0. Per germline, CDR1 SGHRS and CDR2 YFSETQ. CDR3 nucleotides: TGCGCCAGCAGCTTGACTAGCGGGGGGAATGAGCAGTTCTTC. Translation gives CASSLTSGGNEQFF. Based on the CDR3 plus reference TRBV5-1 and TRBJ2-1, the full variable domain is KAGVTQTPRYLIKTRGQQVTLSCSPISGHRSVSWYQQTPGQGLQFLFEYFSETQRNKGNFPGRFSGRQFSNSRSEMNVSTLELGDSALYLCASSLTSGGNEQFFGPGTRLTVL.

This sequence joins TRBV5-1 and TRBJ1-4; 7 bases fit TRBD1. Germline V lookup: CDR1 SGHRS, CDR2 YFSETQ. Trimming at V came to 4 bases and at J to 5 bases, leaving 5 bases not matched to a gene. The CDR3 totals 14 residues. The CDR3 nucleotides are TGCGCCAGCAGCCGGACAGGTCAAAATGAAAAACTGTTTTTT. Translation: CASSRTGQNEKLFF.

The table lists this clonotype with a few counts. This CDR3 is CASSYSQRLQETQYF. DNA for the CDR3: TGTGCCAGCAGTTACTCCCAGCGACTCCAAGAGACCCAGTACTTC. The chain joins TRBV6-5 to TRBJ2-5; D is unresolved. Trimming stripped 0 bases from V and 1 base from J, with 9 bases between. The CDR3 extends over 15 amino acids. Germline CDR1 reads MNHEY; CDR2 reads SVGAGI.

In this sample, this clonotype turned up a few times. V is TRBV18 and J is TRBJ1-6, with TRBD1 as a possible D gene (5 bases). CDR3 length: 13 amino acids. Germline V gene lookup returns CDR1 KGHSH and CDR2 LQKENI. The germline V and J ends were trimmed by 5 bases and 5 bases, with 7 bases remaining between them. CDR3 sequence reads: CASSTQDNSPLHF. CDR3 nucleotide sequence: TGTGCCAGCTCAACACAGGATAATTCACCCCTCCACTTT.

A few counts support this clonotype. The chain uses TRBV20-1 and TRBJ2-3; 13 bases line up with TRBD2. Germline V lookup: CDR1 DFQATT, CDR2 SNEGSKA (reference sequence). The CDR3 loop spans 16 amino acids. The V segment lost 4 bases and the J segment 3 bases; nucleotides outside the gene matches: 7. The CDR3 DNA reads as TGCAGTGCTACCCGGCCGACTAGCGGGGGGACAGATACGCAGTATTTT. Its protein product is CSATRPTSGGTDTQYF.

The rearrangement links TRBV7-9 to TRBJ1-5, with D tentatively TRBD1 (5 bases). Trimming took off 4 bases at V and 5 bases at J, with 15 bases between the two ends. CDR3 length equals 15 residues. From germline, CDR1 is SEHNR and CDR2 FQNEAQ (reference sequence). CDR3 coding DNA: TGTGCCAGCAGCTCCTCGACAGTATATGATCAGCCCCAGCATTTT. It encodes CASSSSTVYDQPQHF.

CDR3 region: CASSLGAGPNEQYF. The CDR3 coding sequence is TGCGCCAGCAGCTTGGGGGCTGGCCCCAACGAGCAGTACTTC. The chain is built from TRBV5-1 and TRBJ2-7, with D unresolved. Trimming took 0 bases from V and 5 from J, leaving 12 bases between them. From germline, CDR1 is SGHRS and CDR2 YFSETQ. There are 14 residues in the CDR3.

The V call is TRBV19, the J call TRBJ2-3; 7 nucleotides agree with TRBD2. There are 15 residues in the CDR3. The V gene end was trimmed by 9 bases and the J gene end by 2 bases; junction bases not matched to a gene: 11. Germline loops: CDR1 LNHDA, CDR2 SQIVND (reference sequence). The CDR3: CASKGRAGHTDTQYF. CDR3 DNA sequence: TGTGCCAGCAAAGGGCGAGCGGGGCACACAGATACGCAGTATTTT.